This passage covers 10 T cell receptor beta chains from one sample sequenced in a study of CD8 T cells in ankylosing spondylitis. Study-wide findings and caveats: Seemingly distinctive of ankylosing spondylitis blood was a TCR beta motif formed by eight highly homologous variants.

These receptors' targets are unknown. TCRdb reprocessed the 5' RACE reads with MiXCR, giving one entry per CDR3 protein. Of fewer than 500,000 distinct CDR3 sequences listed, 20% to 30% are singletons. Sequencing was performed on blood, either unsorted or a sorted T cell fraction (not recorded which). These receptors originate from a male donor with ankylosing spondylitis.

V and J are TRBV12-3 or TRBV12-4 and TRBJ1-2; TRBD1 matches 9 bases. V trimming: 6 bases; J trimming: 8 bases; junction bases outside the gene matches: 10. This CDR3 has 14 residues. In nucleotides, the CDR3 is TGTGCCAGCAGGGGGACAGGGACTCTGAGAGGCTACACCTTC. It specifies CASRGTGTLRGYTF.

The gene calls are TRBV27 and TRBJ2-5; D not certain. V gave up 0 bases and J gave up 5 bases, with 13 bases separating them. CDR1 MNHEY and CDR2 SMNVEV come from the germline V gene (reference sequence). The CDR3 has 15 residues. CDR3 DNA: TGTGCCAGCAGTTTATCGAGACTCCCCGGCGAGACCCAGTACTTC. Protein: CASSLSRLPGETQYF.

The V gene is TRBV7-2, the J gene TRBJ1-4; a possible D gene is TRBD1 (5 bases). The V gene's germline CDR1 is SGHTA and CDR2 FQGNSA. Trimming removed 5 bases at V and 7 bases at J, with 11 bases between. This CDR3 is 13 amino acids long. The CDR3 DNA follows: TGTGCCAGCAGCCGAAGCGGGGGTGAAAAACTGTTTTTT. Translation gives CASSRSGGEKLFF.

This clonotype was seen only a few times. The chain uses TRBV5-6 and TRBJ2-3, with D hard to call. This CDR3 is 13 amino acids long. Trimming pared 1 base from V and 5 bases from J, leaving 8 bases between. The germline CDR1 and CDR2 sequences are SGHDT and YYEEEE. CDR3 DNA sequence: TGTGCCAGCAGCTTGCTTCTATTAGATACGCAGTATTTT. Its translation: CASSLLLLDTQYF.

The chain employs TRBV6-1 and TRBJ1-2; a possible D gene is TRBD1 (6 bases). The germline gives CDR1 MNHNS, CDR2 SASEGT. The CDR3 totals 13 residues. Trimming left V 7 bases short and J 3 bases short, with 12 bases between. CDR3 DNA: TGTGCCAGCACCGAAGGGGGGTACTATGGCTACACCTTC. This gives the protein CASTEGGYYGYTF.

The gene calls are TRBV7-8 and TRBJ2-7; D is possibly TRBD1 or TRBD2 (5 bases each). V lost 6 bases to trimming and J lost 2 bases, with 14 bases between them. This CDR3 is built from 14 residues. The germline CDR1 and CDR2 sequences are SGHVS and FQNEAQ. Written as DNA, the CDR3 is TGTGCCAGCAGTCGGACACCGGGACCCTACGAGCAGTACGTC. Encoded protein: CASSRTPGPYEQYV.

This clonotype was recorded many times. This chain's CDR3 is CSARVWDGDPRLYEQYF. The CDR3 region has the DNA TGCAGTGCTAGGGTTTGGGACGGGGACCCGAGACTCTACGAGCAGTACTTC. V gene TRBV20-1 combines with J gene TRBJ2-7, with D possibly called TRBD1 or TRBD2 (5 bases each). V was clipped by 3 bases and J by 3 bases, with 24 bases between them. The germline CDR1 and CDR2 sequences are DFQATT and SNEGSKA (reference sequence). CDR3 length: 17 residues.

This clonotype turned up a few times. CDR3 residues: CSAEPLAGAKEQYV. In nucleotides, the CDR3 is TGCAGTGCCGAACCACTAGCGGGAGCAAAAGAGCAGTACGTC. The gene calls are TRBV20-1 and TRBJ2-7, with 11 bases fitting TRBD2. Trimming cost V 6 bases and J 7 bases; bases outside gene matches: 11. The length of the CDR3 is 14 residues. Germline V gives CDR1 DFQATT, CDR2 SNEGSKA (reference sequence).

The chain has TRBV28 and TRBJ2-2; tentatively, D is TRBD2 (5 bases). CDR1 is MDHEN and CDR2 is SYDVKM in the germline V gene. The CDR3 runs 14 residues. V was trimmed by 7 bases and J by 4 bases, leaving 13 bases between them. The CDR3 is CASTPSLLTGELFF. CDR3 sequence (DNA): TGTGCCAGCACGCCTAGCCTCCTCACCGGGGAGCTGTTTTTT.

This clonotype was seen a handful of times. The genes are TRBV7-8 and TRBJ2-5; 11 nucleotides align to TRBD2. Germline lookup yields CDR1 SGHVS and CDR2 FQNEAQ. The J segment lost 4 bases and the V segment lost 4 bases, leaving 2 bases of the junction unmatched. CDR3 size: 14 residues. CDR3 sequence: CASSYTSGRETQYF. Here the CDR3 DNA reads TGTGCCAGCAGCTATACTAGCGGGAGAGAGACCCAGTACTTC. The full variable domain, with the rest looked up from reference TRBV7-8 and TRBJ2-5, is GAGVSQSPRYKVAKRGQDVALRCDPISGHVSLFWYQQALGQGPEFLTYFQNEAQLDKSGLPSDRFFAERPEGSVSTLKIQRTQQEDSAVYLCASSYTSGRETQYFGPGTRLLVL.